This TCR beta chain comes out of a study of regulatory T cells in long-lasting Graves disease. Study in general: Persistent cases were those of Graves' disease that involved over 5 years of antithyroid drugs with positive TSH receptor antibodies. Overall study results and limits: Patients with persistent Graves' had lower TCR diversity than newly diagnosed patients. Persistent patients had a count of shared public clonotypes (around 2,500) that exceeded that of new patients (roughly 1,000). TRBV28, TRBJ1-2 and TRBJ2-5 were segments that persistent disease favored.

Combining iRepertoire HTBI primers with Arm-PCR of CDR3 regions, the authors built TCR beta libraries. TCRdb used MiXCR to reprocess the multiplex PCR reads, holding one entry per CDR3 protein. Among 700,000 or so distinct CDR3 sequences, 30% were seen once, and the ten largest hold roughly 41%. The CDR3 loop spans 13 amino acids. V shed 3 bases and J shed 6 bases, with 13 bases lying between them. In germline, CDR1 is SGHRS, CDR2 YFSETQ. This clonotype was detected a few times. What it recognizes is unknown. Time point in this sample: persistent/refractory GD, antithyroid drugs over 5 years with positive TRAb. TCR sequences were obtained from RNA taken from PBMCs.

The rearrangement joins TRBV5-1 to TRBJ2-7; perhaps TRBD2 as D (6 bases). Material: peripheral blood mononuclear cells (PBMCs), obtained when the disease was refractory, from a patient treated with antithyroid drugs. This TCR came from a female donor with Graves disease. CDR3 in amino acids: CASSSGLRREQYF. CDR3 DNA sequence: TGCGCCAGCAGCTCCGGACTACGCCGCGAGCAGTACTTC.